A single sample is the source of the 28 T cell receptor beta chains below, sequenced in a study of blood T cell repertoires in COVID-19. The method was immunoSEQ multiplex PCR; TCRdb's version includes in-frame clones alone and lacks a portion of them. This table holds about 130,000 clones, under 85% found once. Sequencing was performed on peripheral blood. The receptor source for this set is a man aged 40-49 years with active or convalescent COVID-19.

The V and J genes are TRBV19 and TRBJ1-2, with D tentatively TRBD1 (6 bases). This CDR3 has 14 amino acids. V was clipped by 3 bases and J by 8 bases, with 16 bases between them. From germline, CDR1 is LNHDA and CDR2 SQIVND (reference sequence). CDR3 nucleotide sequence: TGTGCCAGTAGTATCCCCCAACAGGGTATCGGCTACACCTTC. Translated: CASSIPQQGIGYTF. Supplemented by reference TRBV19 and TRBJ1-2, the full variable domain reads DGGITQSPKYLFRKEGQNVTLSCEQNLNHDAMYWYRQDPGQGLRLIYYSQIVNDFQKGDIAEGYSVSREKKESFPLTVTSAQKNPTAFYLCASSIPQQGIGYTFGSGTRLTVV.

The rearrangement links TRBV9 to TRBJ2-2; 9 bases map to TRBD1. CDR1 is SGDLS, CDR2 YYNGEE, per germline. The CDR3 is 17 residues long. V lost 3 bases and J lost 4; bases outside the gene matches: 10. CDR3 region: CASSAILQGAGTGELFF. The DNA of the CDR3 is TGTGCCAGCAGCGCCATATTACAGGGGGCCGGCACCGGGGAGCTGTTTTTT.

The CDR3: CASGSGTGQQETQYF. In nucleotides, the CDR3 is TGTGCTAGTGGTTCCGGGACAGGGCAACAAGAGACCCAGTACTTC. The chain carries TRBV12-5 and TRBJ2-5; 9 nucleotides agree with TRBD1. The germline CDR1 and CDR2 sequences are LGHNT and FRNRAP. V lost 4 bases, J lost 2 bases, and 5 bases stayed unmatched. The CDR3 covers 15 residues.

The chain carries TRBV3-1 (or the pseudogene TRBV3-2) and TRBJ1-1; D unclear. Germline V lookup: CDR1 LGHDT, CDR2 YNNKEL (reference sequence). The germline V and J ends were trimmed by 1 base and 8 bases, with 17 bases remaining between them. This CDR3 is built from 15 residues. CDR3 residues: CASSQGQGGSAEAFF. CDR3 nucleotides: TGTGCCAGCAGCCAAGGACAAGGAGGGTCAGCAGAAGCTTTCTTT.

The V gene is TRBV11-3, the J gene TRBJ1-1; D unclear. V was cut by 2 bases and J by 1 base, with 5 bases left in between. Per germline, CDR1 SGHNT and CDR2 YENEEA. The CDR3 is 13 amino acids. This CDR3 is CASSLLENTEAFF. The CDR3 DNA is TGTGCCAGCAGCTTATTAGAGAACACTGAAGCTTTCTTT.

This chain joins TRBV19 and TRBJ2-7; D is undetermined. This CDR3 region has 11 residues. V was trimmed by 7 bases and J by 4 bases, leaving 8 bases between them. From germline, CDR1 is LNHDA and CDR2 SQIVND (reference sequence). The CDR3 DNA follows: TGTGCCAGTATGGGCAGGTACGAGCAGTACTTC. As protein: CASMGRYEQYF.

This clone turned up a few times. The chain has TRBV5-1 and TRBJ1-6; tentatively, D is TRBD1 (5 bases). This CDR3 contains 14 residues. The germline V and J ends were trimmed by 0 bases and 10 bases, with 11 bases remaining between them. The germline V gene encodes CDR1 SGHRS and CDR2 YFSETQ. CDR3 bases: TGCGCCAGCAGCTTGGCAGGGCGAGGCTCACCCCTCCACTTT. It yields the protein CASSLAGRGSPLHF.

V is TRBV3-1 (or the pseudogene TRBV3-2) and J is TRBJ2-3; D not certain. Between the trimmed V and J ends, which lost 1 base and 10 bases, there was a span of 9 bases. Germline V lookup: CDR1 LGHDT, CDR2 YNNKEL (reference sequence). CDR3 length: 12 residues. The CDR3 DNA reads TGTGCCAGCAGCCAAGGGTCGGGTTCGCAGTATTTT. It is translated as CASSQGSGSQYF.

The chain carries TRBV7-3 and TRBJ2-3; 10 nucleotides match TRBD1. Germline values: CDR1 SGHTA, CDR2 FQGTGA. V lost 5 bases to trimming and J lost 0 bases; unmatched junction nucleotides: 2. The CDR3 is 15 amino acids. As DNA, the CDR3 is TGTGCCAGCAGCCGGGGACAGGGGAGCACAGATACGCAGTATTTT. Translation gives CASSRGQGSTDTQYF.

The V call is TRBV10-2, the J call TRBJ2-1, with D unclear. V was trimmed by 8 bases and J by 6 bases, leaving 11 bases between them. CDR3 size: 12 residues. Germline lookup yields CDR1 WSHSY and CDR2 SAAADI. DNA of the CDR3: TGCGCCAGCCGAATAGATATCAATGAGCAGTTCTTC. This encodes CASRIDINEQFF.

CDR3: CASTVRGNTEAFF. Here the CDR3 DNA reads TGTGCCAGTACCGTCAGGGGGAACACTGAAGCTTTCTTT. V usage is TRBV19 and J usage is TRBJ1-1, with a weak D call TRBD1 (6 bases). The germline CDR1 and CDR2 sequences are LNHDA and SQIVND (reference sequence). The length of the CDR3 is 13 residues. With 7 bases removed from V and 1 base from J, the gap between germline ends came to 10 bases.

CDR3 sequence: CASSLVAGLSTDTQYF. The CDR3 DNA reads TGTGCCAGCAGCTTAGTCGCGGGGCTCAGCACAGATACGCAGTATTTT. V is TRBV7-2 and J is TRBJ2-3, with a possible D match to TRBD2 (6 bases). Germline CDR1 and CDR2: SGHTA and FQGNSA. CDR3 length equals 16 residues. Trimming removed 1 base from V and 0 bases from J, with 11 bases in between.

This CDR3 reads CASSWTANQPQHF. CDR3 coding DNA: TGTGCCAGCAGTTGGACAGCCAATCAGCCCCAGCATTTT. The rearrangement links TRBV6-2 or TRBV6-3 to TRBJ1-5; possible D gene TRBD1, 6 bases. V lost 4 bases and J 3 bases, leaving 7 bases between the germline ends. The germline CDR1 and CDR2 sequences are MNHEY and SVGEGT. This CDR3 has 13 amino acids.

This clone showed up just a few times. This chain uses TRBV19 with TRBJ1-2; TRBD1 might be the D (5 bases). V was cut by 11 bases and J by 8 bases, with 12 bases left in between. CDR3 length: 10 amino acids. Germline-derived CDR1 and CDR2 are LNHDA and SQIVND (reference sequence). The CDR3 spells CALGALGYTF. In nucleotides, the CDR3 is TGTGCCTTAGGGGCCCTGGGCTACACCTTC.

The rearrangement links TRBV4-3 to TRBJ1-3; no definite D call. The V gene lost 0 bases and the J gene lost 0 bases, with 9 bases spanning the gap. The CDR3 length is 16 residues. Germline V gene data show CDR1 as LGHNA and CDR2 as YSLEER. The CDR3 bases are TGCGCCAGCAGCCAAGAACTCTTGAGCTCTGGAAACACCATATATTTT. Translation gives CASSQELLSSGNTIYF.

The V call is TRBV6-5, the J call TRBJ2-4; 9 bases match TRBD1. The CDR3 contains 14 residues. Per germline, CDR1 MNHEY and CDR2 SVGAGI. V trimming: 2 bases; J trimming: 5 bases; junction bases outside the gene matches: 1. The CDR3 DNA reads TGTGCCAGCAGTTACGGGACAGGGCAAAACATTCAGTACTTC. It specifies CASSYGTGQNIQYF.

The V and J genes are TRBV20-1 and TRBJ1-5; D possibly corresponds to TRBD1 (6 bases). This CDR3 region has 13 residues. The germline gives CDR1 DFQATT, CDR2 SNEGSKA (reference sequence). The V and J ends lost 3 bases and 9 bases respectively, with 15 bases between them. CDR3 residues: CSASSAGVWPQHF. The CDR3 DNA sequence: TGCAGTGCTAGTAGCGCAGGGGTATGGCCCCAGCATTTT.

This clone has a single count. The V and J genes are TRBV5-1 and TRBJ1-3; 8 bases are shared with TRBD1. Germline V gene sequence: CDR1 SGHRS, CDR2 YFSETQ. This CDR3 contains 15 residues. V lost 4 bases to trimming and J lost 1 base; unmatched junction nucleotides: 4. CDR3 DNA: TGCGCCAGCAGCCACGACAGGGGATCTGGAAACACCATATATTTT. Translated, it gives CASSHDRGSGNTIYF.

This clone was counted once. The chain has TRBV6-5 and TRBJ2-1, with D uncertain. With 2 bases removed from V and 5 bases from J, the gap between germline ends came to 10 bases. CDR1 MNHEY and CDR2 SVGAGI come from the germline V gene. This CDR3 comprises 14 residues. CDR3 in amino acids: CASSYSLGDNEQFF. The CDR3 region has the DNA TGTGCCAGCAGTTACAGCCTAGGAGACAATGAGCAGTTCTTC.

This clone was observed a single time. The J gene is TRBJ1-1, the V gene TRBV4-3; D not certain. CDR3 length equals 13 residues. Germline V gives CDR1 LGHNA, CDR2 YSLEER. V lost 1 base and J lost 1, with 4 bases in between. The CDR3 region has the DNA TGCGCCAGCAGCCAAGGCAGGAACACTGAAGCTTTCTTT. It encodes CASSQGRNTEAFF.

A single count supports this clone. V gene TRBV19 combines with J gene TRBJ2-5; possible D gene TRBD2, 5 bases. The CDR3 has 15 residues. Germline lookup yields CDR1 LNHDA and CDR2 SQIVND (reference sequence). Deletions cut 1 base from V and 5 bases from J, with 14 bases between. CDR3 loop: CASSIASSSAETQYF. DNA of the CDR3: TGTGCCAGTAGTATAGCTTCTAGCTCGGCGGAGACCCAGTACTTC.

The genes are TRBV19 and TRBJ2-5; 10 bases agree with TRBD2. Germline loops: CDR1 LNHDA, CDR2 SQIVND (reference sequence). CDR3 length: 15 amino acids. After removal of 3 bases from V and 3 bases from J, the junction contained 4 bases not matched to a gene. The CDR3 nucleotides read TGTGCCAGTAGTATTCCAGCGGGGGGGAAAGAGACCCAGTACTTC. Translation: CASSIPAGGKETQYF.

The V gene is TRBV6-5, the J gene TRBJ2-3, with D tentatively TRBD1 (6 bases). CDR1 and CDR2 from the germline V gene are MNHEY and SVGAGI. V was pared by 0 bases and J by 3 bases, with 13 bases between. CDR3 size: 16 residues. The chain's CDR3 is CASSYSLGARTDTQYF. The CDR3 region has the DNA TGTGCCAGCAGTTACTCGCTGGGGGCGCGTACAGATACGCAGTATTTT.

This chain uses TRBV5-1 with TRBJ2-7, with 9 bases identical to TRBD1. V shed 0 bases, J shed 6 bases, and the junction held 10 bases outside the gene matches. The CDR3 loop spans 16 amino acids. The germline V gene encodes CDR1 SGHRS and CDR2 YFSETQ. The CDR3: CASSLGLGQGSGEQYF. The CDR3 nucleotides read TGCGCCAGCAGCTTGGGCCTGGGACAGGGTTCAGGCGAGCAGTACTTC.

A single count supports this clone. The CDR3 DNA reads TGTGCCAGCAGCCTGACAGGACGGACCGGGGAGCTGTTTTTT. Translated, it gives CASSLTGRTGELFF. This chain uses TRBV7-9 with TRBJ2-2; a possible D gene is TRBD1 (6 bases). V was cut by 5 bases and J by 5 bases, with 12 bases left in between. Germline values: CDR1 SEHNR, CDR2 FQNEAQ (reference sequence). This CDR3 has 14 residues.

With respect to this clone: An end of the junction differs from the germline gene, which may be a read error. In DNA form, the CDR3 reads TGCGCCCGCAGCGGGGGGGATGGGGCGAATCAGCCCCAGCATTTT. This sequence encodes CARSGGDGANQPQHF. The chain links TRBV5-1 to TRBJ1-5; D might be TRBD1 (5 bases). The CDR3 is made up of 15 amino acids. Germline V lookup: CDR1 SGHRS, CDR2 YFSETQ.

The rearrangement links TRBV2 to TRBJ2-3; 8 bases agree with TRBD2. The germline V gene has CDR1 SNHLY and CDR2 FYNNEI. J lost 6 bases, V lost 2 bases, and 7 bases had no gene match. CDR3 length: 15 amino acids. CDR3 region: CASSENTSGGDTQYF. Here the CDR3 DNA reads TGTGCCAGCAGTGAAAATACTAGCGGTGGGGATACGCAGTATTTT.

The CDR3 is CASSLWAGDETNEKLFF. DNA for the CDR3: TGCGCCAGCAGCTTGTGGGCAGGGGATGAAACTAATGAAAAACTGTTTTTT. The chain has TRBV5-1 and TRBJ1-4, with D perhaps TRBD1 (6 bases). The CDR3 loop spans 17 amino acids. V gave up 1 base and J gave up 1 base, with 14 bases separating them. Germline V gives CDR1 SGHRS, CDR2 YFSETQ.